This TCR beta chain derives from a study of blood T cell repertoires in COVID-19. Study details: Collection of acute and convalescent COVID-19 samples took place in the United States, Italy and Spain. In each case, the material was cDNA or gDNA derived from T cells, B-cell-depleted T cells, or PBMCs.

The germline V gene encodes CDR1 SGHTA and CDR2 FQGTGA. The CDR3 runs 15 residues. Trimming cost V 1 base and J 2 bases, with 8 bases left between them. Under the authors' procedure: By means of reference gene primer amplification, nucleated cell counts were estimated. Generated by immunoSEQ multiplex PCR, the TCRdb table keeps only in-frame clones and is missing some. V, J and clone size derive from that table, while D and trimming were established from the DNA sequence. The sample holds fewer than 250,000 clones, around four fifths seen once. The chain employs TRBV7-3 and TRBJ2-2; maybe TRBD1 (5 bases). The TCR originated in a man in his fifties with acute or convalescent COVID-19. The material sequenced was peripheral blood. CDR3 bases: TGTGCCAGCAGCTTAAACACAGGAAACACCGGGGAGCTGTTTTTT. Protein product: CASSLNTGNTGELFF.